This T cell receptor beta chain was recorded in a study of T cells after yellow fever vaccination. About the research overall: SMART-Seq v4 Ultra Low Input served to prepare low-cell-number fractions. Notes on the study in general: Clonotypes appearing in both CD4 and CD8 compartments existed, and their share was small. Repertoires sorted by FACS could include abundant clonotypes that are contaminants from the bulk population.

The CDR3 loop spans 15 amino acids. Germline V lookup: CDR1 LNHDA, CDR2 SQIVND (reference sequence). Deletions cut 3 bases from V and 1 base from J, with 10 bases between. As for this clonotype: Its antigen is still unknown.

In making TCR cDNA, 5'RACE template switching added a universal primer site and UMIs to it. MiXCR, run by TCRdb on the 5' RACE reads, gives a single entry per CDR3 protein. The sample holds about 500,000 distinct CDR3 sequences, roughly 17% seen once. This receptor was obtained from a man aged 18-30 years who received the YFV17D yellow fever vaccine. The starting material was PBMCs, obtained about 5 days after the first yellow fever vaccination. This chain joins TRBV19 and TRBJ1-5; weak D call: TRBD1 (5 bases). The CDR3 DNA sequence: TGTGCCAGTAGTATTCAGGGAGGGAGCAATCAGCCCCAGCATTTT. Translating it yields CASSIQGGSNQPQHF.